This T cell receptor beta chain was captured by sequencing in a study of beta chain features in type 1 diabetes. Per germline, CDR1 MNHEY and CDR2 SMNVEV (reference sequence). This CDR3 is built from 15 residues. V was pared by 4 bases and J by 1 base, with 10 bases between. Findings of the study overall: TCRB CDR3 length was moderately but significantly reduced in all four CD4+ subsets of Type 1 diabetes patients.

Expressed TCRB transcripts got sequenced, as all isolated RNA was reverse transcribed. The protocol was immunoSEQ multiplex PCR, while the TCRdb copy is restricted to in-frame clones and leaves out a portion. The table includes 300,000 or so clones, around an eighth detected once. This clone was detected only a few times. Its antigen is undetermined. What was sequenced was naive CD4+ T cells from blood. V usage is TRBV27 and J usage is TRBJ2-2; D gene unclear. This sequence originates from a woman between 18 and 29 years old with type 1 diabetes. As DNA, the CDR3 is TGTGCCAGCAGTTCTCCCCGCAGGAACACCGGGGAGCTGTTTTTT. Encoded protein: CASSSPRRNTGELFF.